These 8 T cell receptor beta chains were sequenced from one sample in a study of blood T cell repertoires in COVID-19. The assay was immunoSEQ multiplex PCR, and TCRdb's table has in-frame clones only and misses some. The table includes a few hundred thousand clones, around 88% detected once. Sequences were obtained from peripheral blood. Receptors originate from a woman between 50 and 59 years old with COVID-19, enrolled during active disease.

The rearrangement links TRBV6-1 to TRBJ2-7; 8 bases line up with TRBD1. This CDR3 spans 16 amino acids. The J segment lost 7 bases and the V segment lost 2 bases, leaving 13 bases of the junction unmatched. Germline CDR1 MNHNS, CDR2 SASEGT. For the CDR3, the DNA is TGTGCCAGCAGTGAACCCCCGACAGGGGTTATGGGGGAGCAGTACTTC. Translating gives CASSEPPTGVMGEQYF.

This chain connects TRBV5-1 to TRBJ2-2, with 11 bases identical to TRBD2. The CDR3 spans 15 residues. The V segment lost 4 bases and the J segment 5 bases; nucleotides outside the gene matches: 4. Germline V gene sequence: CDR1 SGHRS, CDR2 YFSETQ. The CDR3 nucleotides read TGCGCCAGCAGCGGTAGCGGGGGGGCGACCGGGGAGCTGTTTTTT. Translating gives CASSGSGGATGELFF.

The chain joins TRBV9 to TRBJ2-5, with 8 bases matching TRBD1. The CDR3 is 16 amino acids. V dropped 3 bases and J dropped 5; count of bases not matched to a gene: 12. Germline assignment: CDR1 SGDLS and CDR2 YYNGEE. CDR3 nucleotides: TGTGCCAGCAGCGCTGGCGGGACAGGATGGTGGGAGACCCAGTACTTC. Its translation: CASSAGGTGWWETQYF.

The CDR3 sequence: CASSYGRARNTEAFF. CDR3 nucleotide sequence: TGTGCCAGCAGTTATGGCAGGGCTAGAAACACTGAAGCTTTCTTT. The chain employs TRBV6-2 or TRBV6-3 and TRBJ1-1, with a possible D match to TRBD1 (5 bases). CDR1 MNHEY and CDR2 SVGEGT come from the germline V gene. This CDR3 is built from 15 residues. V was pared by 3 bases and J by 2 bases, with 13 bases between.

In DNA form, the CDR3 reads TGCGCCAGCAGCTCGCCAGGGGGCCTCTCCTCTGGGGCCAACGTCCTGACTTTC. Its protein is CASSSPGGLSSGANVLTF. The V and J genes are TRBV5-1 and TRBJ2-6, with 8 positions matching TRBD1. Germline CDR1 and CDR2: SGHRS and YFSETQ. V lost 3 bases to trimming and J lost 0 bases; unmatched junction nucleotides: 8. The CDR3 is 18 residues long.

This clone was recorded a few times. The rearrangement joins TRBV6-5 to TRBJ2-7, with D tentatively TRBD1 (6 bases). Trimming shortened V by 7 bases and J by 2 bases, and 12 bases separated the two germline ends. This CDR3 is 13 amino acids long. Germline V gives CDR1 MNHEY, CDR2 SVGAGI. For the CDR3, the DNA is TGTGCCAGCACCTCCGGACAGACCTACGAGCAGTACTTC. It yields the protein CASTSGQTYEQYF.

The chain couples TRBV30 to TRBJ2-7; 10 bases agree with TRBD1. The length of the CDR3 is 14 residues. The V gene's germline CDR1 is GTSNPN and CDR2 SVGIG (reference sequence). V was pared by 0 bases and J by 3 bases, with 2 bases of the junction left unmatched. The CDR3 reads CAWSVGDRGYEQYF. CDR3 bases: TGTGCCTGGAGTGTAGGGGACAGGGGCTACGAGCAGTACTTC. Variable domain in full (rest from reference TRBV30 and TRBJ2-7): SQTIHQWPATLVQPVGSPLSLECTVEGTSNPNLYWYRQAAGRGLQLLFYSVGIGQISSEVPQNLSASRPQDRQFILSSKKLLLSDSGFYLCAWSVGDRGYEQYFGPGTRLTVT.

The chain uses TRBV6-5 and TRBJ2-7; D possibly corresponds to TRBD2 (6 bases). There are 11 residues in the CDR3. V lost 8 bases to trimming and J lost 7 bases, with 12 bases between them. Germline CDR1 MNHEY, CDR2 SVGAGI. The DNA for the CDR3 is TGTGCCAGCCTTGGAGGGAGTGAGCAGTACTTC. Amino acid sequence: CASLGGSEQYF.